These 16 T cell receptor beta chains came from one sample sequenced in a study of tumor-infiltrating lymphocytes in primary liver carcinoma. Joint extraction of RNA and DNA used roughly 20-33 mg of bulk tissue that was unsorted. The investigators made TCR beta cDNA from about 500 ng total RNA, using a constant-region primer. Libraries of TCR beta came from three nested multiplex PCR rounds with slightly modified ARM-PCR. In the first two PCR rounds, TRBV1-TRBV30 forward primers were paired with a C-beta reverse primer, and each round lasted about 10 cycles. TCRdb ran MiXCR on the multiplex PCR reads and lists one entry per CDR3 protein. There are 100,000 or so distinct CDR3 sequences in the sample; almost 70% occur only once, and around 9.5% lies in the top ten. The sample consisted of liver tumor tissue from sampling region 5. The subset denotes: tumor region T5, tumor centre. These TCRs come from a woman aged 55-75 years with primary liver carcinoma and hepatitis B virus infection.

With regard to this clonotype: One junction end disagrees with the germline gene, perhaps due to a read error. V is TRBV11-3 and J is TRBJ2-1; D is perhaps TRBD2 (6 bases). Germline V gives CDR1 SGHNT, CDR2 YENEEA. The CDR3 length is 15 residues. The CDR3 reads CVSSPGTPGCNEQFF. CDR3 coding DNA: TGTGTCAGCAGCCCCGGGACTCCGGGATGCAATGAGCAGTTCTTC.

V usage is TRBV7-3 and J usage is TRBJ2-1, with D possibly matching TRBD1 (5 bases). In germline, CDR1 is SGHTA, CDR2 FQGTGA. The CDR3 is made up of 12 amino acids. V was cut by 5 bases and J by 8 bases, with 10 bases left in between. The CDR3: CASSQGAHEQFF. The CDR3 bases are TGTGCCAGCAGCCAGGGCGCCCATGAGCAGTTCTTC.

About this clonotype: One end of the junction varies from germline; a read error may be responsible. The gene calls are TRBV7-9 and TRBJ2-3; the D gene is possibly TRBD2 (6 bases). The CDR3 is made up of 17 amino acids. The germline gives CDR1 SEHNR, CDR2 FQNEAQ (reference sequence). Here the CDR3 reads CASSRRASSVSTNTQYF. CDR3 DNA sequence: TGTGCCAGCAGTCGTCGCGCCTCTAGCGTTAGCACAAATACGCAGTATTTT.

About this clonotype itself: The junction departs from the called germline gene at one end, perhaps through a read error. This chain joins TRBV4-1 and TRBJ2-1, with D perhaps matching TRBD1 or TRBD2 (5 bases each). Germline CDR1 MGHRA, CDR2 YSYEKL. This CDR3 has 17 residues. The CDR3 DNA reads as TGCGCCAGCAGTCAAGATAGCGCTAGGGGCCTCCTCGCTGAGCAGTTCTTC. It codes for CASSQDSARGLLAEQFF.

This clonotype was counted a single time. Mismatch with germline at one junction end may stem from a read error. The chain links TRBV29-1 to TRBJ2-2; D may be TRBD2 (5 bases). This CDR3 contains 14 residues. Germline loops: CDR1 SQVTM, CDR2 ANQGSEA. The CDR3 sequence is CSVEDRSYTGELFF. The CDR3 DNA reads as TGCAGCGTTGAAGACAGGAGTTACACCGGGGAGTTGTTTTTT.

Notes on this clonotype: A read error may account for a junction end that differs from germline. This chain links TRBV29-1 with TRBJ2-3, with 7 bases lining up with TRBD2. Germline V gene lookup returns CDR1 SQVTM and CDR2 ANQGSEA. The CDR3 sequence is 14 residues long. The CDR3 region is CSVSVRGITYTQYF. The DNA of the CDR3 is TGCAGCGTGTCGGTGCGGGGGATCACATATACGCAGTATTTT.

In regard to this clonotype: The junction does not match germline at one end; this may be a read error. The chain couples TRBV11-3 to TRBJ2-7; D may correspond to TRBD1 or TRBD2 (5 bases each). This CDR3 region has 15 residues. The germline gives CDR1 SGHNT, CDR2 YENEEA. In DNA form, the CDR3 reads TGTGCCAGCAGCTTAGTTGGGACGCCATCCTACGTGCAGTACTTC. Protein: CASSLVGTPSYVQYF.

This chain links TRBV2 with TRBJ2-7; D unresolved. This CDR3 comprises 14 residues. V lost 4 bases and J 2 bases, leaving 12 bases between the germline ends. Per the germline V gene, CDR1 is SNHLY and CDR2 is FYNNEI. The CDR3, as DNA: TGTGCCAGCAGTGGGACCGCTACGGCCTACGAGCAGTACTTC. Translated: CASSGTATAYEQYF.

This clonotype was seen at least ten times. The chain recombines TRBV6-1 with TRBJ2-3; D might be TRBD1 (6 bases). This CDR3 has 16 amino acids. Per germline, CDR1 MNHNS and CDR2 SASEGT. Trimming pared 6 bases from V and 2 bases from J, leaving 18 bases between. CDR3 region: CASSPGVAGPTDTQYF. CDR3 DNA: TGTGCCAGCAGCCCAGGGGTGGCAGGGCCCACAGATACGCAGTATTTT.

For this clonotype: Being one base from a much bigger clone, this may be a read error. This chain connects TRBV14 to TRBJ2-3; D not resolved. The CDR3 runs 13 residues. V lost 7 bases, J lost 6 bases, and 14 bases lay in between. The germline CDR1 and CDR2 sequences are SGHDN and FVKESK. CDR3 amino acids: CASIPFLGDTQYF. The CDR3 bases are TGTGCCAGCATCCCATTCCTGGGGGATACGCAGTATTTT.

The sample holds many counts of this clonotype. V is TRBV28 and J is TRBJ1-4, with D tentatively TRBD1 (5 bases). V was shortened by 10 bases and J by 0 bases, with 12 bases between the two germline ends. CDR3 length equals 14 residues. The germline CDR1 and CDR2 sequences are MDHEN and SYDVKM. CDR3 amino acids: CATGGFPTNEKLFF. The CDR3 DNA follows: TGTGCCACGGGGGGATTTCCAACTAATGAAAAACTGTTTTTT.

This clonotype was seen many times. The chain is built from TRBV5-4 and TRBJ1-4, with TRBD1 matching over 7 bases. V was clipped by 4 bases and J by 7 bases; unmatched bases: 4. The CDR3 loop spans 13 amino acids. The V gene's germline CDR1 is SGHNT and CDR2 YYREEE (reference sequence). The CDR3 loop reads CASSPDRAEKLFF. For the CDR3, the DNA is TGTGCCAGCAGCCCAGACAGGGCTGAAAAACTGTTTTTT.

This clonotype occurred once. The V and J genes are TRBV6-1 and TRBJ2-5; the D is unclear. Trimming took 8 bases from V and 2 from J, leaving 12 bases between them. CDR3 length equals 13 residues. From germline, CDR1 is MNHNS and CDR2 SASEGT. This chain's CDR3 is CASAWSQQETQYF. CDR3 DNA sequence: TGTGCCAGCGCTTGGTCACAGCAAGAGACCCAGTACTTC.

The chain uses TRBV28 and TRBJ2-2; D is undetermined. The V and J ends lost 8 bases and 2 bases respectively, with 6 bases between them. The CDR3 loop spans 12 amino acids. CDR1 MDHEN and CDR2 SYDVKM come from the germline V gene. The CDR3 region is CASGINTGELFF. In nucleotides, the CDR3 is TGTGCCAGCGGTATAAACACCGGGGAGCTGTTTTTT.

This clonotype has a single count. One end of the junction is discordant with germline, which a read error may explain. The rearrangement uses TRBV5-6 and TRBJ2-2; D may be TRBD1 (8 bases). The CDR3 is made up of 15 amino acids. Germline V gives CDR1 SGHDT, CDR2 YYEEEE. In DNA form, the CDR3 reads TGTGCCAGGAGCCACGGACAGGGAGGGACCGGGGAGCTGTATTTT. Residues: CARSHGQGGTGELYF.

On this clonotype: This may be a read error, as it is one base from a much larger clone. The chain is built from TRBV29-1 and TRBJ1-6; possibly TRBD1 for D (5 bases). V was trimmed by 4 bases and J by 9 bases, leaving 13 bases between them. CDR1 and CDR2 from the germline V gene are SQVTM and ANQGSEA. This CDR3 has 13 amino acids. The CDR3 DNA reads TGCAGCGTTGGGGTAGGGGTAGGTTCACCCCTCCACTTT. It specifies CSVGVGVGSPLHF.